This T cell receptor beta chain was recorded in a study of blood T cell repertoires in COVID-19 (dated by TCRdb to 2018 to 2020). For the study in its entirety: Collaborator samples came from the United States, Italy and Spain and covered acute and convalescent phases of COVID-19. The material from the prospective study consisted of cDNA or gDNA derived from T cells, B-cell-depleted T cells, or PBMCs. Subjects who had been exposed to COVID-19, were actively infected with it, or had recovered from it provided the deeply sampled blood TCRbeta repertoires that made up the dataset. The repertoires were made available in a free public database intended to serve as a resource for research on the immune response to SARS-CoV-2. Samples came from the ongoing ImmuneRACE study (first 160 participants) plus 1,254 subjects from 6 global collaborators. A de-identified subject ID, COVID-19 status, age in years and sex were almost always included in the sample metadata. HLA class I and class II types, where available, came from metadata supplied by the sample provider rather than from assay-based typing.

About this clone itself: The antigen it recognizes is unknown. Base qualities were left out, and no much larger clone turns up one base away.

Results the study describes overall, beyond this receptor: Clinical and demographic metadata were provided uncurated, with the amount varying by source and participant.

TCRbeta CDR3 regions were amplified from genomic DNA by means of the immunoSEQ Assay, a bias-controlled multiplex PCR. Turning to the authors' computational methods: The number of nucleated cells in each sample was estimated from the amplification of reference gene primers within the assay. To quantify the absolute abundance of each unique TCRbeta CDR3 rearrangement, sequence reads were collapsed and filtered. For each sample, productive Simpson clonality was calculated as the square root of Simpson's diversity index over productive rearrangements. TCRdb's version of the immuneACCESS table is confined to in-frame rearrangements and falls short of the full clone set. An unresolved V gene accounts for under half of the shortfall where checked; the remainder is of unknown origin. From that table come the V and J calls and clone size; the DNA was used to work out D and trimming. This sample comprises roughly 70,000 clones, about 88% of them detected only once. The ten biggest clones cover approximately 1.4% of the sample.

Whole blood was collected in K2EDTA tubes by collaborating institutions according to the institutions' own protocols. For TCRbeta analysis, collaborators shipped samples in one of three forms: frozen whole blood, isolated PBMCs, or DNA extracted from either of those sample types. Material for sequencing was peripheral blood. The sequence derives from a man over 45 with acute or convalescent COVID-19.

CDR3 region: CASSRPPGGEQFF. The nucleotide sequence is given as TGTGCCAGCAGCCGCCCCCCAGGGGGTGAGCAGTTCTTC. This chain joins TRBV6-2 or TRBV6-3 to TRBJ2-1; 7 bases in the middle match TRBD1. Taken from cysteine to phenylalanine, the CDR3 has 13 residues. Solely the CDR3 DNA is kept, with 39 bases framed from the first base. Based on the germline V gene, the CDR1 and CDR2 sequences are MNHEY and SVGEGT. V and J are trimmed by 6 bases and 9 bases, and the gene matches miss 8 bases of the junction.